Included here is one TCR beta chain sequence, with context. Its target is unknown. This sample was included in a study of cytomegalovirus exposure and HLA in healthy donors. About the research overall: Most genotyped donors, 75% to 85% of 300 to 400, had Caucasian-associated genetic ancestry.

Both 60 Vbeta primers and 13 Jbeta primers went into the PCR. The method was immunoSEQ multiplex PCR; TCRdb's version includes in-frame clones alone and lacks a portion of them. The data show fewer than 200,000 clones, approximately 80% seen once. General study findings and limits: Generally TCR sequences proved uncommon, though certain public TCRs appeared in numerous donors.

CDR1 is SGHTA, CDR2 FQGNSA, per germline. The CDR3 extends over 15 amino acids. The ends were cut back, 8 bases at V and 0 bases at J, with 14 bases in the middle. V and J are TRBV7-2 and TRBJ2-1; weak D call: TRBD2 (7 bases). Input material: PBMCs. The receptor's source is a woman aged 45 to 65 in good health and CMV-seropositive. The CDR3 here is CASHEGGTSYNEQFF. The CDR3 region has the DNA TGTGCCAGCCACGAGGGGGGGACCTCCTACAATGAGCAGTTCTTC.